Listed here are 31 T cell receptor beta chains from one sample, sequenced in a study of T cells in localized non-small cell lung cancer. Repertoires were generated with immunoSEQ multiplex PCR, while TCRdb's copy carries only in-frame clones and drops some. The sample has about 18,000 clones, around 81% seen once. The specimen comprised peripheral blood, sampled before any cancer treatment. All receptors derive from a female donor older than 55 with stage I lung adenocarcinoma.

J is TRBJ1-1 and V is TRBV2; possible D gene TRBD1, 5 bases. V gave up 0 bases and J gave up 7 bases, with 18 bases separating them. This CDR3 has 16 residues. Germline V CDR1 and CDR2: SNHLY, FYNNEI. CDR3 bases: TGTGCCAGCAGTGAAGCGGAAACAGGCCCAAACCTTGAAGCTTTCTTT. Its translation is CASSEAETGPNLEAFF.

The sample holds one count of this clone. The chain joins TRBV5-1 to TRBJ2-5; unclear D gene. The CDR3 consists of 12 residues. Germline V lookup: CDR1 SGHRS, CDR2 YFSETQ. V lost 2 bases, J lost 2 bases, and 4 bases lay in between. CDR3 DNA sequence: TGCGCCAGCAGCTTACATCAAGAGACCCAGTACTTC. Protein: CASSLHQETQYF.

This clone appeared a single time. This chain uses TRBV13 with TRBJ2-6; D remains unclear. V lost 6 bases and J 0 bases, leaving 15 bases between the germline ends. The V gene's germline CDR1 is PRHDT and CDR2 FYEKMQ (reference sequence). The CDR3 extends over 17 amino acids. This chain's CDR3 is CASSFRVTTSGANVLTF. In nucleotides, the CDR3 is TGTGCCAGCAGTTTCAGAGTAACGACCTCTGGGGCCAACGTCCTGACTTTC.

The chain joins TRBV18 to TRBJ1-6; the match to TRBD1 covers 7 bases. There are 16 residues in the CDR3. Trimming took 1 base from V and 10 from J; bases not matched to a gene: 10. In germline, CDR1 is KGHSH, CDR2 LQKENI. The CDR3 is CASSPQQDRANSPLHF. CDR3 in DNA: TGTGCCAGCTCACCACAGCAAGACAGGGCGAACTCACCCCTCCACTTT. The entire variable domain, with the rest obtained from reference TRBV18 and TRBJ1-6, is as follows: NAGVMQNPRHLVRRRGQEARLRCSPMKGHSHVYWYRQLPEEGLKFMVYLQKENIIDESGMPKERFSAEFPKEGPSILRIQQVVRGDSAAYFCASSPQQDRANSPLHFGNGTRLTVT.

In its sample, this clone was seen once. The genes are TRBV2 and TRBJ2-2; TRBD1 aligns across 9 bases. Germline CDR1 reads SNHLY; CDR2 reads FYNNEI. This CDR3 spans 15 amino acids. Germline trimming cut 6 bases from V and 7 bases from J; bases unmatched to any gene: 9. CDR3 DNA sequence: TGTGCCAGCAGGGGACAGGGAACGTCGATCGGGGAGCTGTTTTTT. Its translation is CASRGQGTSIGELFF.

CDR3 sequence (DNA): TGTGCCAGCAGTTACGCCACAGCAAACTACGAGCAGTACTTC. Translated: CASSYATANYEQYF. The genes are TRBV6-6 and TRBJ2-7; D remains unclear. The CDR3 is 14 residues long. Germline V gives CDR1 MNHNY, CDR2 SVGAGI (reference sequence). V was clipped by 2 bases and J by 3 bases, with 11 bases between them.

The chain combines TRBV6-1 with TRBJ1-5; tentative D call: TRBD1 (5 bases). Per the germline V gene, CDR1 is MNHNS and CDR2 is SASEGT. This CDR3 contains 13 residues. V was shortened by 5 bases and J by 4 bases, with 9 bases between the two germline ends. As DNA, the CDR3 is TGTGCCAGCAGTTGGGGACGAAATCAGCCCCAGCATTTT. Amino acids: CASSWGRNQPQHF.

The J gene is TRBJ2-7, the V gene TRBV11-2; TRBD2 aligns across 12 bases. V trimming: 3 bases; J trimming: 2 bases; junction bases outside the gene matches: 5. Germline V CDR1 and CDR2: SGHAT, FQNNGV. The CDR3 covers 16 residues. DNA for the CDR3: TGTGCCAGCAGCTTGACTAGCGGGGGTTTCACCTACGAGCAGTACTTC. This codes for CASSLTSGGFTYEQYF.

The DNA for the CDR3 is TGTGCCAGCAGCTTGACAGGGTACATGAACACTGAAGCTTTCTTT. Amino acids: CASSLTGYMNTEAFF. The rearrangement links TRBV9 to TRBJ1-1; 7 nucleotides agree with TRBD1. CDR3 length equals 15 residues. In germline, CDR1 is SGDLS, CDR2 YYNGEE. J gave up 0 bases and V 4 bases, and 6 bases lay outside the gene matches.

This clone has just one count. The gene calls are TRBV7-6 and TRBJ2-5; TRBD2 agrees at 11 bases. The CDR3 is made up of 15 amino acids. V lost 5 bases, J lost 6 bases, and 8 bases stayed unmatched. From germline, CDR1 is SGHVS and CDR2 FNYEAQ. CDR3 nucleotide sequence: TGTGCCAGCAGCAATAGCGGGGGGGCCATGAAGACCCAGTACTTC. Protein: CASSNSGGAMKTQYF.

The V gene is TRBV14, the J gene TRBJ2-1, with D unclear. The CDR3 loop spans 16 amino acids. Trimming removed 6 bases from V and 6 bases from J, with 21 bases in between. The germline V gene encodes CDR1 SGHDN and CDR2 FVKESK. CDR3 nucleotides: TGTGCCAGCAGTCAATTGGCAGGCGACCTTTTCAATGAGCAGTTCTTC. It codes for CASSQLAGDLFNEQFF. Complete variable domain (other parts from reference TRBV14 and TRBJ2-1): EAGVTQFPSHSVIEKGQTVTLRCDPISGHDNLYWYRRVMGKEIKFLLHFVKESKQDESGMPNNRFLAERTGGTYSTLKVQPAELEDSGVYFCASSQLAGDLFNEQFFGPGTRLTVL.

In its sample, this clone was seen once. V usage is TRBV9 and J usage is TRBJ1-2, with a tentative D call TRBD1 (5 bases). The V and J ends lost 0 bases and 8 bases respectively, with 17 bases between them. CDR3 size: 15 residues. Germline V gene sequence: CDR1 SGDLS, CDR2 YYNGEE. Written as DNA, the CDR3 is TGTGCCAGCAGCGTAGGGGGCAGGGCGGCCTACGGCTACACCTTC. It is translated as CASSVGGRAAYGYTF.

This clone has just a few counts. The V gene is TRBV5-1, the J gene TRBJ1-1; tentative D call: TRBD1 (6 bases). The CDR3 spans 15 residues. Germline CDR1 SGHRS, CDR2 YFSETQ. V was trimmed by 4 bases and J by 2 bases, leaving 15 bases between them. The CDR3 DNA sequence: TGCGCCAGCAGCATAGGACAGCAGTACAACACTGAAGCTTTCTTT. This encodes CASSIGQQYNTEAFF.

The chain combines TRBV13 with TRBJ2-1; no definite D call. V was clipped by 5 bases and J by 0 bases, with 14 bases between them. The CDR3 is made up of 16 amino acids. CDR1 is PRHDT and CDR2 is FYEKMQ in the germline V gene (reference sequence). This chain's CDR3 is CASSPRSGFSYNEQFF. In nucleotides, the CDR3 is TGTGCCAGCAGCCCTAGAAGTGGATTCTCCTACAATGAGCAGTTCTTC.

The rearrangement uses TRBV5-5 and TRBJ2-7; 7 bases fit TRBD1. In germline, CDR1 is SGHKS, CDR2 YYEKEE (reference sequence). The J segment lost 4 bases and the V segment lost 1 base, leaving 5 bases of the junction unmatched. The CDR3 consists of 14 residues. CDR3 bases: TGTGCCAGCAGCTTGAGGGGGCGAACTTACGAGCAGTACTTC. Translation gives CASSLRGRTYEQYF.

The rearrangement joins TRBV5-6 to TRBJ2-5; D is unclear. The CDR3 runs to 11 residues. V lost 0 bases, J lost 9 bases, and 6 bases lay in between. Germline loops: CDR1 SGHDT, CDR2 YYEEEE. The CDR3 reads CASSLDEAQYF. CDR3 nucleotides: TGTGCCAGCAGCTTGGATGAGGCCCAGTACTTC.

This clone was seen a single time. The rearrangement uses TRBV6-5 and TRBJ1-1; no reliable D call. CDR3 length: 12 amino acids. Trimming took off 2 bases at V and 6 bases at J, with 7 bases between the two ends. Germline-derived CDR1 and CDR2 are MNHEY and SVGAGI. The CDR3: CASSYLPPEAFF. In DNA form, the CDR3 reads TGTGCCAGCAGTTACCTCCCGCCTGAAGCTTTCTTT.

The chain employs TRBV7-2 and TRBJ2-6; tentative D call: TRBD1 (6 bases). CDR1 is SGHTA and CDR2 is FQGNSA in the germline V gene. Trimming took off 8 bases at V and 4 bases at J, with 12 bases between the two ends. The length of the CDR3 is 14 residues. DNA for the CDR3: TGTGCCAGCGGATTGACAGGCGGGGCCAACGTCCTGACTTTC. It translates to CASGLTGGANVLTF. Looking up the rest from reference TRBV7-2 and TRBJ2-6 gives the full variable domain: GAGVSQSPSNKVTEKGKDVELRCDPISGHTALYWYRQSLGQGLEFLIYFQGNSAPDKSGLPSDRFSAERTGGSVSTLTIQRTQQEDSAVYLCASGLTGGANVLTFGAGSRLTVL.

CDR3 in DNA: TGTGCCAGCAGTGACAGTAGCTTTGGAAACACCATATATTTT. Translating it yields CASSDSSFGNTIYF. This chain connects TRBV6-1 to TRBJ1-3; D unclear. Germline CDR1 MNHNS, CDR2 SASEGT. Trimming removed 3 bases at V and 3 bases at J, with 9 bases between. This CDR3 has 14 amino acids.

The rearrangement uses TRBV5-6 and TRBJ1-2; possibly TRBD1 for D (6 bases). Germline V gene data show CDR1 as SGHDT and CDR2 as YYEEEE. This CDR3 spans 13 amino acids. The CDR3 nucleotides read TGTGCATATTCAACAGGGCTCTACTATGGCTACACCTTC. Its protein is CAYSTGLYYGYTF. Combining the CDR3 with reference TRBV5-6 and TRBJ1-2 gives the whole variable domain DAGVTQSPTHLIKTRGQQVTLRCSPKSGHDTVSWYQQALGQGPQFIFQYYEEEERQRGNFPDRFSGHQFPNYSSELNVNALLLGDSALYLCAYSTGLYYGYTFGSGTRLTVV.

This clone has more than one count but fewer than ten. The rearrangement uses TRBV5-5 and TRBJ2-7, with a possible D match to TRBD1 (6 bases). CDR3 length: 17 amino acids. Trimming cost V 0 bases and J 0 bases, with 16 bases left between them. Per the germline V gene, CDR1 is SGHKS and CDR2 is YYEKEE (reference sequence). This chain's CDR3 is CASSLGGLGDTSYEQYF. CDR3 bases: TGTGCCAGCAGCTTGGGGGGTTTAGGGGACACCTCCTACGAGCAGTACTTC.

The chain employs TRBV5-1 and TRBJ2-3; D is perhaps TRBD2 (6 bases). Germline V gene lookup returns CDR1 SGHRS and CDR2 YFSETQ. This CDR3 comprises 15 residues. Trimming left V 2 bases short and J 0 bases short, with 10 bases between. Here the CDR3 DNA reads TGCGCCAGCAGCTTCGGGGGTACTAGCACAGATACGCAGTATTTT. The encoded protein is CASSFGGTSTDTQYF. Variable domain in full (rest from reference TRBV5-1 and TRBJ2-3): KAGVTQTPRYLIKTRGQQVTLSCSPISGHRSVSWYQQTPGQGLQFLFEYFSETQRNKGNFPGRFSGRQFSNSRSEMNVSTLELGDSALYLCASSFGGTSTDTQYFGPGTRLTVL.

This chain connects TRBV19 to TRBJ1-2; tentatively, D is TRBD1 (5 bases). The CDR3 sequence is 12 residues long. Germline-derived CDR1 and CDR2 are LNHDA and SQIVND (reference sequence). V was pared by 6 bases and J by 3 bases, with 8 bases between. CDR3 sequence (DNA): TGTGCCAGTAGGACAGAGCACTATGGCTACACCTTC. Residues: CASRTEHYGYTF.

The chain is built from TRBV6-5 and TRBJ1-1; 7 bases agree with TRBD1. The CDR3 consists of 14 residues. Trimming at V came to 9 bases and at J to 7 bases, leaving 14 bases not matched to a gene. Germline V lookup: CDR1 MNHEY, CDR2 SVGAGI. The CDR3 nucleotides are TGTGCCAGTCAATCAGGGGGGACAATAAATGAAGCTTTCTTT. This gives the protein CASQSGGTINEAFF.

The DNA of the CDR3 is TGTGCCTGGAGTGTAACGTTAAGGCCCTCCTATGGCTACACCTTC. This encodes CAWSVTLRPSYGYTF. The chain recombines TRBV30 with TRBJ1-2, with D uncertain. CDR1 is GTSNPN, CDR2 SVGIG, per germline (reference sequence). The CDR3 extends over 15 amino acids. V lost 0 bases to trimming and J lost 4 bases, with 15 bases between them.

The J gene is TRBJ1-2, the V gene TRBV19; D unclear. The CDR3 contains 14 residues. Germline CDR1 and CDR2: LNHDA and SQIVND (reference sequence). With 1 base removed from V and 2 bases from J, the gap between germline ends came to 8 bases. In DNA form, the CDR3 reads TGTGCCAGTAGTATAGGGAGGGAAAACTATGGCTACACCTTC. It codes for CASSIGRENYGYTF.

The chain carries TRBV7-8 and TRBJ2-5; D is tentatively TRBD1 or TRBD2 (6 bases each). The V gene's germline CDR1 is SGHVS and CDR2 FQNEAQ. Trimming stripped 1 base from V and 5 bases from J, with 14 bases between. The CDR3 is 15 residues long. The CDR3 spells CASSLGNRGPETQYF. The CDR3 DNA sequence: TGTGCCAGCAGCTTAGGGAATCGGGGGCCGGAGACCCAGTACTTC. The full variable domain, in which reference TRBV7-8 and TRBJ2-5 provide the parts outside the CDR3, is GAGVSQSPRYKVAKRGQDVALRCDPISGHVSLFWYQQALGQGPEFLTYFQNEAQLDKSGLPSDRFFAERPEGSVSTLKIQRTQQEDSAVYLCASSLGNRGPETQYFGPGTRLLVL.

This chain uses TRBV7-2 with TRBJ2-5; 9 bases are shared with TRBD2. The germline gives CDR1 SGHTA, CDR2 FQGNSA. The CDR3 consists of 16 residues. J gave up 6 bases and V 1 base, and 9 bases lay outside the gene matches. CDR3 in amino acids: CASSLDGRGGSQTQYF. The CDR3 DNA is TGTGCCAGCAGCTTAGACGGGCGGGGGGGCTCTCAGACCCAGTACTTC.

The CDR3 DNA reads TGTGCCAGCGTCCCCGGGGCCGTCTACGAGCAGTACTTC. Encoded protein: CASVPGAVYEQYF. The V gene is TRBV6-6, the J gene TRBJ2-7; D is tentatively TRBD1 or TRBD2 (5 bases each). The CDR3 totals 13 residues. V shed 8 bases and J shed 3 bases, with 14 bases lying between them. The V gene's germline CDR1 is MNHNY and CDR2 SVGAGI (reference sequence).

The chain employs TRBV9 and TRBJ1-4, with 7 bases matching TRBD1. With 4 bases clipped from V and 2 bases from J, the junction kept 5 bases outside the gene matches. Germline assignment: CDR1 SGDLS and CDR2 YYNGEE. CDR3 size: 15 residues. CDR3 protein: CASSRRGSTNEKLFF. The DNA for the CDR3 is TGTGCCAGCAGCCGCAGGGGGTCTACTAATGAAAAACTGTTTTTT.

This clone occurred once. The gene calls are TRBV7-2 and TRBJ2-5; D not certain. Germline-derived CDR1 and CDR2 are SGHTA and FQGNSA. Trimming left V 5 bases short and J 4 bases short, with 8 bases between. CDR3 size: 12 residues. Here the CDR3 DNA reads TGTGCCAGCAGCCCTGGGGTAGAGACCCAGTACTTC. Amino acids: CASSPGVETQYF.